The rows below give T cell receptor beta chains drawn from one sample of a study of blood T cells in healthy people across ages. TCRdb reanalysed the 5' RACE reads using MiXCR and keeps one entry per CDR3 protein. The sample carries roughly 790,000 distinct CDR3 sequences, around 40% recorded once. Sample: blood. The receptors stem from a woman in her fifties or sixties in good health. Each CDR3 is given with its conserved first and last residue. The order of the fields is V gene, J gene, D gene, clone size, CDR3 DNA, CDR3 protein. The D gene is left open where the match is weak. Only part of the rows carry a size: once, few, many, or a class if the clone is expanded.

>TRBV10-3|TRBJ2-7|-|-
TGTGCCATCAGTGAGCCGGGACCCTCCGCCGAGCAGTACTTC
CAISEPGPSAEQYF
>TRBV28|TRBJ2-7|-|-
TGTGCCAGCGGCCCAGACAGACTCTCCTACGAGCAGTACTTC
CASGPDRLSYEQYF
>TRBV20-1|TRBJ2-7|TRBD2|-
TGCAGTGCTGCTAGCGGGAGGGCCGACCAGCAGTACTTC
CSAASGRADQQYF
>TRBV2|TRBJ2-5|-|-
TGTGCCAGCAGCCGACTTCTTTCCAAAGAGACCCAGTACTTC
CASSRLLSKETQYF
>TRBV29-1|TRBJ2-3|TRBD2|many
TGCAGCGTTGATAAGCGGGGACGAACAGATACGCAGTATTTT
CSVDKRGRTDTQYF
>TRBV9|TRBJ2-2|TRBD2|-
TGTGCCAGCAGCGTAGCTGGGCTAGCGGGGTCCGGGGAGCTGTTTTTT
CASSVAGLAGSGELFF
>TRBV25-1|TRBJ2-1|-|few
TGTGCCAGCAGTGAAGAAGGGAGGAAGAGCAATGAGCAGTTCTTC
CASSEEGRKSNEQFF
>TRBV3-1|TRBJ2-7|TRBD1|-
TGTGCCAGCAGCCTGCGGGACAGGAACCACGAGCAGTACTTC
CASSLRDRNHEQYF
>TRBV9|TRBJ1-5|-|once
TGTGCCAGCAGCGTAGGCCGCATCGATCAGCCCCAGCATTTT
CASSVGRIDQPQHF
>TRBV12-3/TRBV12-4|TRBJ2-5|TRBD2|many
TGTGCCAGCAGTTTATTCCGGACTAGCGGGGTCCAAGAGACCCAGTACTTC
CASSLFRTSGVQETQYF
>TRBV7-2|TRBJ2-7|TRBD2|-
TGTGCCAGCAGCATCCTAGCGGGAGGGCTCCTAGAGCGGCACTTC
CASSILAGGLLERHF
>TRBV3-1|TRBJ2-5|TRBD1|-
TGTGCCAGCAGCCAAGACCGGACAGGCCGCCAAGAGACCCAGTACTTC
CASSQDRTGRQETQYF
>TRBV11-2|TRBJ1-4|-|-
TGTGCCAGCAGCTCATCCGGCAGGGATTATGAAAAACTGTTTTTT
CASSSSGRDYEKLFF
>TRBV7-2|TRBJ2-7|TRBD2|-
TGTGCCAGCAGCCAGCAAGGACTAGCGGCTCCCTACGAGCAGTACTTC
CASSQQGLAAPYEQYF
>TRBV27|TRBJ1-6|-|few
TGTGCCAGCAGTCCCCGTAACGCCGAGTATAATTCACCCCTCCACTTT
CASSPRNAEYNSPLHF
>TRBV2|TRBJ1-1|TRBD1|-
TGTGCCAGCAACCTTTATGGACAGGCAGCTTTCTTT
CASNLYGQAAFF
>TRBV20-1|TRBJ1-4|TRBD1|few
TGCAGTGCTCACGGGACAGGGCACGAAAAACTGTTTTTT
CSAHGTGHEKLFF
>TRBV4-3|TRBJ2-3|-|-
TGCGCCAGCAGCCAATTAGGCGGTACTAGCACAGATACGCAGTATTTT
CASSQLGGTSTDTQYF
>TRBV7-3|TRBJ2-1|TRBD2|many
TGTGCCAGCAGCTCGGGAGGACTAGCGGGCTGGGGAGAGCAGTTCTTC
CASSSGGLAGWGEQFF
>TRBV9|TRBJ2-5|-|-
TGTGCCAGCAGCGTCGACTCCTACAATGAGCAGTACTTC
CASSVDSYNEQYF
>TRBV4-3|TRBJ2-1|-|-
TGCGCCAGCAGCCAAGATCTTGCGGGGAACCCTACCAATGAGCAGTTCTTC
CASSQDLAGNPTNEQFF
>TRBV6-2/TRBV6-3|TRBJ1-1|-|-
TGTGCCAGCAGTTACGAAGACACTGAAGCTTTCTTT
CASSYEDTEAFF
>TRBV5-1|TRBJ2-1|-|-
TGCGCCAGCAGGGAGGACGCCTACAATGAGCAGTTCTTC
CASREDAYNEQFF
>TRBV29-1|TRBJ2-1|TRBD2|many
TGCAGCGTTGCTCTACTAGCGGGAGGTCGGGAGCAGTTCTTC
CSVALLAGGREQFF
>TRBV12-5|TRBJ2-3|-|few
TGTGCTAGTGAGCAGGGGACCACAGATACGCAGTATTTT
CASEQGTTDTQYF
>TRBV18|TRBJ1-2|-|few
TGTGCCAGCTCACTCGCAACAGGGTCGAACTATGGCTACACCTTC
CASSLATGSNYGYTF
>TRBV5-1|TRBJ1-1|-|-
TGCGCCAGCAGCTCGGAAATCTCCAGAGCTGAAGCTTTCTTT
CASSSEISRAEAFF
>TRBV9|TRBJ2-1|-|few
TGTGCCAGCAGCGTAAGTCCCGGGAACGGTGAGCAGTTCTTC
CASSVSPGNGEQFF
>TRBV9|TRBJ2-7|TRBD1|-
TGTGCCAGCAGCCCCTCTCCGGGACAGGGGCGTACCGAGCAGTACTTC
CASSPSPGQGRTEQYF
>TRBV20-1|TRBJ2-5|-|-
TGCAGTGCTATGGCTCGCCAAGAGACCCAGTACTTC
CSAMARQETQYF
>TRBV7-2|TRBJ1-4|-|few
TGTGCCAGCAGGACCGGGCAGACTAATGAAAAACTGTTTTTT
CASRTGQTNEKLFF
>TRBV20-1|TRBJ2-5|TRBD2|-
TGCAGTGCCGCGAGGGGAACTAGCGGGGGGGGGTTCTACCAAGAGACCCAGTACTTC
CSAARGTSGGGFYQETQYF
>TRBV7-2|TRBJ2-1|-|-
TGTGCCAGCAGCTTAGCGAGCAACTCCTACAATGAGCAGTTCTTC
CASSLASNSYNEQFF
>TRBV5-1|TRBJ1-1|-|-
TGCGCCAGCAGCTCCCCTATGGCAGACATTGCTGGCACTGAAGCTTTCTTT
CASSSPMADIAGTEAFF
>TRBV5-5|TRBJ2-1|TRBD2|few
TGTGCCAGCAGCTCATGGACTAGTTTTGGTGAGCAGTTCTTC
CASSSWTSFGEQFF
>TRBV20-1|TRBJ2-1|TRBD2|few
TGCAGTGCTGGCCCTCCGGGAGGGGGCTACAATGAGCAGTTCTTC
CSAGPPGGGYNEQFF
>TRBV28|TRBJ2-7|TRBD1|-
TGTGCCAGCAGTTCTCCTAGGGACAGCACCGAGCAGTACTTC
CASSSPRDSTEQYF
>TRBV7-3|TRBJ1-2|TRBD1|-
TGTGCCAGCAGCTACCAATGGGACAGGGGGGCCTTTAACTATGGCTACACCTTC
CASSYQWDRGAFNYGYTF
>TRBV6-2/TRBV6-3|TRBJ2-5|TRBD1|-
TGTGCCAGCAGTTATCGCGGACAGGGGATGATCTTGGAGACCCAGTACTTC
CASSYRGQGMILETQYF
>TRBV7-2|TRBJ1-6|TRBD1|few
TGTGCCAGCAGCTTTGACAGGGCCTACTCCTCCTATAATTCACCCCTCCACTTT
CASSFDRAYSSYNSPLHF
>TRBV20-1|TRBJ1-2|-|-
TGCAGTGCTAGGGGGGGCGGGGGGAACTATGGCTACACCTTC
CSARGGGGNYGYTF
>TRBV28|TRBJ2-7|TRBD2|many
TGTGCCAGCAGTTTATGGAGACTAGCGGGGGGGCCGGGTGAGCAGTACTTC
CASSLWRLAGGPGEQYF
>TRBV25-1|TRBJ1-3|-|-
TGTGCCAGCAGTTGTCCGGGACCCCGGGCGGACACCATATATTTT
CASSCPGPRADTIYF
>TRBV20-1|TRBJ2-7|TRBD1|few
TGCAGTGCTAGGAGGCCAGGGGGCTTTAGCGAGCAGTACTTC
CSARRPGGFSEQYF
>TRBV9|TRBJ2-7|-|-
TGTGCCAGCAGCGTAGCTACGGCTAGCGAGTCCGAGCAGTACTTC
CASSVATASESEQYF
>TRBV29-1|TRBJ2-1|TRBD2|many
TGCAGCGTTGGGGCCGGACTAGCGGGATTCAACAATGAGCAGTTCTTC
CSVGAGLAGFNNEQFF
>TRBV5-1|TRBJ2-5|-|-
TGCGCCAGCAGGGGATATACCCAAGAGACCCAGTACTTC
CASRGYTQETQYF
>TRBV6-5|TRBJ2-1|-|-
TGTGCCAGCAGTAAACAGGCGGTTGAGCAGTTCTTC
CASSKQAVEQFF
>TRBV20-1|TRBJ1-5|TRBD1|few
TGCAGAAACAGGGGGCGATCAAATCAGCCCCAGCATTTT
CRNRGRSNQPQHF
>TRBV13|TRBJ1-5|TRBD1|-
TGTGCCAGCAGCTCCGGGACAGCCGATCGGCCCCAGCATTTT
CASSSGTADRPQHF
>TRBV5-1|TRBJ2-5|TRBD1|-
TGCGCCAGCAGCTTGGTTGGGGACAGGGTAGAGACCCAGTACTTC
CASSLVGDRVETQYF
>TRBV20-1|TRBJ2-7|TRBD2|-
TGCAGTGCTAAAGCGGGGGGGCCGTACGAGCAGTACTTC
CSAKAGGPYEQYF
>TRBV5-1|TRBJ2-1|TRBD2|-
TGCGCCAGCAGCTCCGGACTAGCGGGAGTACTTGAGCAGTTCTTC
CASSSGLAGVLEQFF
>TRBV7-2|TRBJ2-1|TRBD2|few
TGTGCCAGCAGCTTAGATCAGACTAGCGGGTACTCCTACAATGAGCAGTTCTTC
CASSLDQTSGYSYNEQFF